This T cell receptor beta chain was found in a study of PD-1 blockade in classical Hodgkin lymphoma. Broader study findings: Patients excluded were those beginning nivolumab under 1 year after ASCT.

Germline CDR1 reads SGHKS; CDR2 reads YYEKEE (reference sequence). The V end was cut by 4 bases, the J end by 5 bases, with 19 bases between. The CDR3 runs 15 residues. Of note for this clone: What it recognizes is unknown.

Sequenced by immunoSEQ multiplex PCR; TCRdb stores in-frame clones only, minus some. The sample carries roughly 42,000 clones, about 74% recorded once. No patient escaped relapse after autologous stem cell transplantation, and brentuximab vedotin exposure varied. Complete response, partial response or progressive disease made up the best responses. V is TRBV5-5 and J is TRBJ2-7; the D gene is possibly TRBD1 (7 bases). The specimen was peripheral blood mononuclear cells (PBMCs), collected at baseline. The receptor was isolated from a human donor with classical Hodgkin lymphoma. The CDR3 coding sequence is TGTGCCAGCAGCCTTAACGGGCAGGGGGGCAACGAGCAGTACTTC. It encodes CASSLNGQGGNEQYF.